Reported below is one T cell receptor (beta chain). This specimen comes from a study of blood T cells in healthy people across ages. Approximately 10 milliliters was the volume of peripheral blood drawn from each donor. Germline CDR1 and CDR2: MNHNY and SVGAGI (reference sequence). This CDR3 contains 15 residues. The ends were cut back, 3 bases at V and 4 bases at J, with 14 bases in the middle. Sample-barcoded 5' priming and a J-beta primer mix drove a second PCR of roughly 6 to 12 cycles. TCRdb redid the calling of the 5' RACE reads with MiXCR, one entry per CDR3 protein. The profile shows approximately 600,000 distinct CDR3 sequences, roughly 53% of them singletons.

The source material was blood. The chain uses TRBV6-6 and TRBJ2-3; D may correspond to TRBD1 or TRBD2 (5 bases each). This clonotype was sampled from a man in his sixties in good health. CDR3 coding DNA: TGTGCCAGCAGTTATGTCAGGGACCCCGCAGATACGCAGTATTTT. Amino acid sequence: CASSYVRDPADTQYF.